This T cell receptor beta chain was recovered during a study of T-cell reconstitution after alpha-beta-depleted transplantation in children. Between the trimmed V and J ends, which lost 7 bases and 7 bases, there was a span of 14 bases. CDR1 and CDR2 (germline): MNHEY, SVGEGT. The length of the CDR3 is 13 residues. Findings and limits, study-wide: Approximately two months post-transplant, alpha-beta T cells reportedly originated from several hundred expanded graft clones.

TCRbeta library preparation incorporated unique molecular identifiers. TCRdb ran MiXCR on the PCR reads and lists one entry per CDR3 protein. Counted here are about 280,000 distinct CDR3 sequences, 11% occurring once; the ten biggest clones make up roughly a quarter. This clonotype was recorded many times. The antigen is undetermined. The sequences come from peripheral blood, collected 180 days after TCRalphabeta/CD19-depleted stem cell transplant. The clonotype comes from a male patient aged 2-9 years who had a stem cell transplant for chronic granulomatous disease, so the T cells may come from the graft donor. V and J are TRBV6-2 or TRBV6-3 and TRBJ2-1; D is undetermined. CDR3 loop: CASTGLLRNEQFF. Here the CDR3 DNA reads TGTGCCAGCACCGGGTTACTGAGGAATGAGCAGTTCTTC.